Given below is one T cell receptor beta chain in context. The antigen is not known. The data are from a study of post-analysis software for immune sequencing data. General study points: When patients were compared with controls, about 5 TRBV segments were more frequent, TRBV5-6, TRBV5-1 and TRBV20-1 among them. Significantly lower normalized Chao1 diversity was seen in multiple sclerosis patients than in controls.

The CDR3 contains 13 residues. The germline V gene encodes CDR1 LGHDT and CDR2 YNNKEL (reference sequence). Trimming stripped 3 bases from V and 10 bases from J, with 13 bases between. TCR beta cDNA libraries had unique molecular identifiers. Between about 0.9 and 11 million T cells gave rise to 450,000 to 650,000 cDNA molecules. TCRdb ran MiXCR on the PCR reads and lists one entry per CDR3 protein. The sample contains roughly 580,000 distinct CDR3 sequences, around 44% of which appear only once. The sample comprised blood. This TCR was recovered from a girl aged 5-17 years with multiple sclerosis. This chain joins TRBV3-1 and TRBJ1-3, with D possibly matching TRBD1 (5 bases). Here the CDR3 DNA reads TGTGCCAGCAGCCACTCCGGAGGGGCGACCATATATTTT. It codes for CASSHSGGATIYF.